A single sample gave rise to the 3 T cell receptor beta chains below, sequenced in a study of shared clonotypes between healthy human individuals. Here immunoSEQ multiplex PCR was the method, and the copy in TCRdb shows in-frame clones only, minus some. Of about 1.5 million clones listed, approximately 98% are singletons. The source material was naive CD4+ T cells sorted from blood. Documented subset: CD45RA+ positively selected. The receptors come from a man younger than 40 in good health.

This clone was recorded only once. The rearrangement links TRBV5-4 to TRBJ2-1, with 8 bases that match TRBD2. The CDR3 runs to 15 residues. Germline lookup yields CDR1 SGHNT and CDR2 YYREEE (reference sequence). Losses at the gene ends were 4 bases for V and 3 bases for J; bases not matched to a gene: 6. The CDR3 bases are TGTGCCAGCAGCGCGGGGGGTTCATACTACAATGAGCAGTTCTTC. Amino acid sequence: CASSAGGSYYNEQFF.

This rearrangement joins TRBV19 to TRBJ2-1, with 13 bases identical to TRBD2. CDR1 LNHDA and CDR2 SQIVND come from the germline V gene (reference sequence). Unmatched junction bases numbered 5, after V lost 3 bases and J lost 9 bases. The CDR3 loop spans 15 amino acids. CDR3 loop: CASSIGLAGEGEQFF. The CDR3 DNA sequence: TGTGCCAGTAGTATTGGACTAGCGGGAGAAGGTGAGCAGTTCTTC.

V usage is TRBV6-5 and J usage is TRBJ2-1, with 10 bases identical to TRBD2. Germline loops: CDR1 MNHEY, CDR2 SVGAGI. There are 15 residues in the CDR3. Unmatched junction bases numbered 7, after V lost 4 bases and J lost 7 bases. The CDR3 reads CASSWELAGVNEQFF. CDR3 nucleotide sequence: TGTGCCAGCAGTTGGGAGCTAGCGGGAGTTAATGAGCAGTTCTTC.